This TCR beta chain originates from a study of cytomegalovirus exposure and HLA in healthy donors. It was with 60 Vbeta and 13 Jbeta primers that the PCR ran. Using immunoSEQ multiplex PCR, the repertoire was profiled, and TCRdb retains in-frame clones only, with some absent. Of about 150,000 clones listed, about two thirds are singletons. The source of this sequence is a man younger than 45 in good health and CMV-seropositive. The material sequenced was PBMCs.

As DNA, the CDR3 is TGTGCCAGTAGTGTCTACGCAGGGGGACCCACTGAAGCTTTCTTT. This translates into CASSVYAGGPTEAFF. The chain links TRBV19 to TRBJ1-1; TRBD1 matches 7 bases. V lost 5 bases and J lost 4; bases outside the gene matches: 10. The CDR3 is 15 amino acids. Germline V CDR1 and CDR2: LNHDA, SQIVND (reference sequence).